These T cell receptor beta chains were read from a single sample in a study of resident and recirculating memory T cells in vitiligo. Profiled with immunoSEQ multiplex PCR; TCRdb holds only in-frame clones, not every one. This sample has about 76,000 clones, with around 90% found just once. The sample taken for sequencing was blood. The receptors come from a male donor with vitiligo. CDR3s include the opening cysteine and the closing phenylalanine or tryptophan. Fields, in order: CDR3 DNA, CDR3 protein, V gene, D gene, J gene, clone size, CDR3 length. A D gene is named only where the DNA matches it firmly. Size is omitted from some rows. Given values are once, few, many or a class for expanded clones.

CDR3 DNA: TGTGCCAGCAGTTTTCGGAGACCGAACACCGGGGAGCTGTTTTTT
CDR3 protein: CASSFRRPNTGELFF
V gene: TRBV28
D gene: .
J gene: TRBJ2-2
clone size: .
CDR3 length: 15

CDR3 DNA: TGTGCCAGCAGCCTCCGGGACAGGGTGACAACTAATGAAAAACTGTTTTTT
CDR3 protein: CASSLRDRVTTNEKLFF
V gene: TRBV9
D gene: TRBD1
J gene: TRBJ1-4
clone size: .
CDR3 length: 17

CDR3 DNA: TGTGCCAGCAGCTTATGGGGGGGCCCCAATGGCTACACCTTC
CDR3 protein: CASSLWGGPNGYTF
V gene: TRBV5-5
D gene: .
J gene: TRBJ1-2
clone size: once
CDR3 length: 14

CDR3 DNA: TGCGCCAGCAGCCAAGGCACTAGGGGCACAGATACGCAGTATTTT
CDR3 protein: CASSQGTRGTDTQYF
V gene: TRBV4-1
D gene: .
J gene: TRBJ2-3
clone size: .
CDR3 length: 15

CDR3 DNA: TGTGCCAGCTCACCAAGGACTTCCCAGAGAACTGAAGCTTTCTTT
CDR3 protein: CASSPRTSQRTEAFF
V gene: TRBV18
D gene: .
J gene: TRBJ1-1
clone size: .
CDR3 length: 15

CDR3 DNA: TGTGCCAGCAGCTTATATCGTCAGGGGCCAAACACTGAAGCTTTCTTT
CDR3 protein: CASSLYRQGPNTEAFF
V gene: TRBV11-1
D gene: .
J gene: TRBJ1-1
clone size: .
CDR3 length: 16

CDR3 DNA: TGTGCCAGCAGTGCGGAGGCTAGCGGGATCCTGACTACTAGCACAGATACGCAGTATTTT
CDR3 protein: CASSAEASGILTTSTDTQYF
V gene: TRBV6-4
D gene: TRBD2
J gene: TRBJ2-3
clone size: .
CDR3 length: 20

CDR3 DNA: TGTGCCAGCAGCCTGCTGACTAGCGGGAGTGGCAATGAGCAGTTCTTC
CDR3 protein: CASSLLTSGSGNEQFF
V gene: TRBV11-2
D gene: TRBD2
J gene: TRBJ2-1
clone size: .
CDR3 length: 16

CDR3 DNA: TGTGCCAGCAGTGGGACAGGGGAAGGAGGCAATCAGCCCCAGCATTTT
CDR3 protein: CASSGTGEGGNQPQHF
V gene: TRBV27
D gene: TRBD1
J gene: TRBJ1-5
clone size: .
CDR3 length: 16

CDR3 DNA: TGTGCCAGCAGGCACGATCGGGGGTCCAGCTACGAGCAGTACTTC
CDR3 protein: CASRHDRGSSYEQYF
V gene: TRBV2
D gene: .
J gene: TRBJ2-7
clone size: .
CDR3 length: 15

CDR3 DNA: TGTGCCAGCCCTGACACAGGGGTGGGTCCTAGCACAGATACGCAGTATTTT
CDR3 protein: CASPDTGVGPSTDTQYF
V gene: TRBV7-9
D gene: TRBD1
J gene: TRBJ2-3
clone size: .
CDR3 length: 17

CDR3 DNA: TGTGCCAGCAGTAGGGGTCCGAATTCGGGCAATCAGCCCCAGCATTTT
CDR3 protein: CASSRGPNSGNQPQHF
V gene: TRBV28
D gene: .
J gene: TRBJ1-5
clone size: .
CDR3 length: 16

CDR3 DNA: TGCACCAGCAGCCACAGACTAGCGGGAGGATACGAGCAGTACTTC
CDR3 protein: CTSSHRLAGGYEQYF
V gene: TRBV1
D gene: .
J gene: TRBJ2-7
clone size: .
CDR3 length: 15

CDR3 DNA: TGTGCCAGCAGCTCCACCAGAGAGCAGTTCTTC
CDR3 protein: CASSSTREQFF
V gene: TRBV7-6
D gene: .
J gene: TRBJ2-1
clone size: .
CDR3 length: 11

CDR3 DNA: TGTGCCAGCAGTTTCAGGGAAGAGACCCAGTACTTC
CDR3 protein: CASSFREETQYF
V gene: TRBV28
D gene: .
J gene: TRBJ2-5
clone size: .
CDR3 length: 12

CDR3 DNA: TGTGCCAGCAGCTTGGATGGGACTAGCGGGACAGATACGCAGTATTTT
CDR3 protein: CASSLDGTSGTDTQYF
V gene: TRBV5-6
D gene: TRBD2
J gene: TRBJ2-3
clone size: .
CDR3 length: 16

CDR3 DNA: TGTGCCAGCCGTGGCACCGGGACAGGGGAGTACGAGCAGTACTTC
CDR3 protein: CASRGTGTGEYEQYF
V gene: TRBV28
D gene: TRBD1
J gene: TRBJ2-7
clone size: .
CDR3 length: 15

CDR3 DNA: TGTGCCACCCAGGGTTCTGGGGAGACCCAGTACTTC
CDR3 protein: CATQGSGETQYF
V gene: TRBV2
D gene: .
J gene: TRBJ2-5
clone size: few
CDR3 length: 12

CDR3 DNA: TGTGCCAGCAGCTTGGCTAACAGGGGCACTGAAGCTTTCTTT
CDR3 protein: CASSLANRGTEAFF
V gene: TRBV5-8
D gene: TRBD1
J gene: TRBJ1-1
clone size: .
CDR3 length: 14

CDR3 DNA: TGCGCCGGCAGCCCCTCTAGCGGGAGAGATGAGCAGTTCTTC
CDR3 protein: CAGSPSSGRDEQFF
V gene: TRBV5-1
D gene: TRBD2
J gene: TRBJ2-1
clone size: .
CDR3 length: 14

CDR3 DNA: TGTGCCAGCAGACGGGAGGGCACCTACGAGCAGTACTTC
CDR3 protein: CASRREGTYEQYF
V gene: TRBV11-2
D gene: TRBD2
J gene: TRBJ2-7
clone size: .
CDR3 length: 13

CDR3 DNA: TGTGCCAGCAGCCAAGCAGGGGACAGGGGGTCCTACGAGCAGTACTTC
CDR3 protein: CASSQAGDRGSYEQYF
V gene: TRBV25-1
D gene: TRBD1
J gene: TRBJ2-7
clone size: .
CDR3 length: 16

CDR3 DNA: TGTGCCAGCAGCTTACTCTTACAGGGCCTTTACAATGAGCAGTTCTTC
CDR3 protein: CASSLLLQGLYNEQFF
V gene: TRBV7-9
D gene: .
J gene: TRBJ2-1
clone size: .
CDR3 length: 16

CDR3 DNA: TGTGCCAGCAGCTTCTACCAGGGCAATGAGCAGTTCTTC
CDR3 protein: CASSFYQGNEQFF
V gene: TRBV7-3
D gene: .
J gene: TRBJ2-1
clone size: .
CDR3 length: 13

CDR3 DNA: TGTGCCAGCAGCGGAGACAGGGGGCGGACTGAAGCTTTCTTT
CDR3 protein: CASSGDRGRTEAFF
V gene: TRBV5-4
D gene: TRBD1
J gene: TRBJ1-1
clone size: few
CDR3 length: 14

CDR3 DNA: TGTGCCAGTAGTACAGAAAGGACAGGGGACGACATTCAGTACTTC
CDR3 protein: CASSTERTGDDIQYF
V gene: TRBV19
D gene: TRBD1
J gene: TRBJ2-4
clone size: .
CDR3 length: 15

CDR3 DNA: TGCAGCGCAGAATGGGGGCCCTACGAGCAGTACTTC
CDR3 protein: CSAEWGPYEQYF
V gene: TRBV29-1
D gene: .
J gene: TRBJ2-7
clone size: .
CDR3 length: 12

CDR3 DNA: TGTGCCAGCAGCGGGTCCGGGACAGGGGCAGAGACCCAGTACTTC
CDR3 protein: CASSGSGTGAETQYF
V gene: TRBV7-9
D gene: TRBD1
J gene: TRBJ2-5
clone size: .
CDR3 length: 15

CDR3 DNA: TGTGCCAGCAGCTTCACTAGTCACCAAGAGACCCAGTACTTC
CDR3 protein: CASSFTSHQETQYF
V gene: TRBV7-9
D gene: .
J gene: TRBJ2-5
clone size: .
CDR3 length: 14

CDR3 DNA: TGTGCCAGCAGCCGCGGACAGCGCACAGATACGCAGTATTTT
CDR3 protein: CASSRGQRTDTQYF
V gene: TRBV5-8
D gene: .
J gene: TRBJ2-3
clone size: .
CDR3 length: 14

CDR3 DNA: TGTGCCAGCCGGGAGGCTAGCGGGCCTCAAGAGACCCAGTACTTC
CDR3 protein: CASREASGPQETQYF
V gene: TRBV7-9
D gene: TRBD2
J gene: TRBJ2-5
clone size: .
CDR3 length: 15

CDR3 DNA: TGTGCCAGTAGTTCAATGGACAGGCCTTATGGCTACACCTTC
CDR3 protein: CASSSMDRPYGYTF
V gene: TRBV19
D gene: TRBD1
J gene: TRBJ1-2
clone size: .
CDR3 length: 14

CDR3 DNA: TGTGCCAGCTCACCACTCGAGGGAGTTCTAAACTACAATGAGCAGTTCTTC
CDR3 protein: CASSPLEGVLNYNEQFF
V gene: TRBV18
D gene: .
J gene: TRBJ2-1
clone size: .
CDR3 length: 17

CDR3 DNA: TGTGCCAGCAGCTACGGGACAGGGGATACTGAAGCTTTCTTT
CDR3 protein: CASSYGTGDTEAFF
V gene: TRBV7-6
D gene: TRBD1
J gene: TRBJ1-1
clone size: .
CDR3 length: 14

CDR3 DNA: TGTGCCAGCAGCGTAGGTTTACAGGGGGACCAAGGGGAGACCCAGTACTTC
CDR3 protein: CASSVGLQGDQGETQYF
V gene: TRBV9
D gene: TRBD1
J gene: TRBJ2-5
clone size: .
CDR3 length: 17

CDR3 DNA: TGTGCCAGCTCGCTAACCTTACAGGATAACACTGAAGCTTTCTTT
CDR3 protein: CASSLTLQDNTEAFF
V gene: TRBV18
D gene: .
J gene: TRBJ1-1
clone size: few
CDR3 length: 15

CDR3 DNA: TGTGCCAGCAGCTTGAGGGACTACCTGAGTGAGCAGTTCTTC
CDR3 protein: CASSLRDYLSEQFF
V gene: TRBV5-5
D gene: TRBD2
J gene: TRBJ2-1
clone size: .
CDR3 length: 14

CDR3 DNA: TGCGCCAGCGCGGAGAGGTGGGGCATGGCGGGGGAGCTGTTTTTT
CDR3 protein: CASAERWGMAGELFF
V gene: TRBV4-1
D gene: .
J gene: TRBJ2-2
clone size: .
CDR3 length: 15

CDR3 DNA: TGTGCCAGCAGCTTAGCGGGGCAGATACAGGGGCGACGGGAAAAACTGTTTTTT
CDR3 protein: CASSLAGQIQGRREKLFF
V gene: TRBV7-8
D gene: TRBD1
J gene: TRBJ1-4
clone size: .
CDR3 length: 18

CDR3 DNA: TGCAGCGTTAACCCCCAGCAAAAAAGGACTAGCGGGGGGGTCTGTAACTACGAGCAGTACTTC
CDR3 protein: CSVNPQQKRTSGGVCNYEQYF
V gene: TRBV29-1
D gene: TRBD2
J gene: TRBJ2-7
clone size: .
CDR3 length: 21